Sequencing of this TCR beta chain was carried out in a study of tumor-infiltrating lymphocytes in primary liver carcinoma. For each extraction, RNA and DNA were obtained together from roughly 20-30 mg of unsorted bulk tissue. Patients underwent resection of primary liver carcinoma. Study-wide results and caveats: Tumor-adjacent and tumor-blood pairs shared less of their repertoires than tumor region pairs shared.

The length of the CDR3 is 15 residues. V lost 6 bases and J lost 6; bases outside the gene matches: 10. Germline values: CDR1 SQVTM, CDR2 ANQGSEA. Total RNA (around 500 ng) served as template for TCR beta cDNA synthesis primed by a constant-region primer. Construction of TCR beta libraries relied on three successive nested multiplex PCR rounds employing slightly modified ARM-PCR. Two initial PCR rounds of around 10 cycles each paired TRBV1-TRBV30 forward primers with a C-beta reverse primer. TCRdb used MiXCR to reprocess the multiplex PCR reads, holding one entry per CDR3 protein. This sample has 20,000 to 25,000 distinct CDR3 sequences, with about 75% found just once. On this clonotype: Its matching antigen is unknown.

The TCR comes from a woman aged 25 to 39 with primary liver carcinoma and hepatitis B virus infection. The sequenced sample consisted of liver tumor tissue from sampling region 1. The subset here: tumor region T1, superior pole. V gene TRBV29-1 combines with J gene TRBJ2-2; the match to TRBD2 covers 10 bases. CDR3 nucleotide sequence: TGCAGCGTCCGCGGGCTAGCGGGAGTGGCCGGGGAGCTGTTTTTT. Its protein product is CSVRGLAGVAGELFF.